A selection of T cell receptor beta chains follows, all from one sample in a study of preoperative IRX-2 immunotherapy in early breast cancer. Assay: immunoSEQ multiplex PCR; the TCRdb copy retains only in-frame clones and omits some. This sample has 25,000 to 30,000 clones, with under 90% found just once. The sample was collected from a patient treated with IRX-2 immunotherapy. These receptors were collected from a human donor with breast cancer. Both conserved end residues are part of each CDR3. Each record gives: CDR3 protein, CDR3 DNA, D gene, J gene, clone size, V gene. D genes are given only for firm matches. Where a row states a size, it is once, few, many or the class of an expanded clone; other rows omit it.

CASSYSSPGQGNEKLFF	TGTGCCAGCAGTTACTCTTCCCCGGGACAGGGGAATGAAAAACTGTTTTTT	TRBD1	TRBJ1-4	.	TRBV6-8
CALSREGTDTQYF	TGTGCCTTGAGCCGGGAGGGCACAGATACGCAGTATTTT	TRBD2	TRBJ2-3	.	TRBV6-8
CASRLGGLLYSPLHF	TGTGCCAGCAGACTAGGGGGTCTTCTGTATTCACCCCTCCACTTT	.	TRBJ1-6	.	TRBV11-3
CASSRRIGSGYTF	TGTGCCAGCTCTCGGAGGATCGGATCGGGGTACACCTTC	.	TRBJ1-2	once	TRBV18
CASSLDRRGVGFYGYTF	TGTGCCAGCAGCTTAGATCGGAGGGGAGTGGGTTTCTATGGCTACACCTTC	.	TRBJ1-2	.	TRBV11-3
CAWKEGGNEKLFF	TGTGCCTGGAAGGAGGGTGGTAATGAAAAACTGTTTTTT	.	TRBJ1-4	few	TRBV30
CASSLGGVKETQYF	TGTGCCAGCAGCTTGGGAGGTGTTAAAGAGACCCAGTACTTC	.	TRBJ2-5	.	TRBV11-3
CASRQTGTAHGYTF	TGTGCCAGCAGGCAAACCGGGACAGCACATGGCTACACCTTC	TRBD1	TRBJ1-2	.	TRBV28
CASCIFPGQLNEKLFF	TGTGCCAGCTGCATTTTTCCGGGACAGCTTAATGAAAAACTGTTTTTT	TRBD1	TRBJ1-4	once	TRBV28
CASSPGPTPNTEAFF	TGTGCCAGCAGCCCCGGGCCCACCCCGAACACTGAAGCTTTCTTT	.	TRBJ1-1	.	TRBV7-1
CASSYRKGTSGNEQFF	TGTGCCAGCAGTTATCGAAAGGGGACTAGCGGCAATGAGCAGTTCTTC	TRBD2	TRBJ2-1	.	TRBV6-8
CASSLAPGLDIQYF	TGCGCCAGCAGCTTGGCTCCGGGGCTGGACATTCAGTACTTC	.	TRBJ2-4	.	TRBV5-1
CASSIGGLAGVHEQYF	TGTGCCAGTAGTATAGGTGGGCTAGCGGGAGTCCACGAGCAGTACTTC	TRBD2	TRBJ2-7	.	TRBV19
CASSPNVGTGELFF	TGTGCCAGCTCACCAAATGTGGGAACCGGGGAGCTGTTTTTT	.	TRBJ2-2	once	TRBV18
CASTIHPGLAGGTYNEQFF	TGTGCCAGTACCATACACCCGGGACTAGCGGGAGGAACCTACAATGAGCAGTTCTTC	TRBD2	TRBJ2-1	few	TRBV19
CASSLGTDLQIAKNIQYF	TGTGCCAGCAGCTTAGGAACAGACCTTCAGATAGCCAAAAACATTCAGTACTTC	.	TRBJ2-4	.	TRBV11-3
CASGTGIFGRTEAFF	TGCGCCAGCGGCACAGGGATTTTTGGGCGCACTGAAGCTTTCTTT	.	TRBJ1-1	.	TRBV5-1
CASSSGASSYNEQFF	TGTGCCAGCAGCTCCGGCGCGAGCTCCTACAATGAGCAGTTCTTC	.	TRBJ2-1	.	TRBV11-3
CASKNDLLRNTIYF	TGTGCCAGCAAGAACGACCTTTTGCGAAACACCATATATTTT	.	TRBJ1-3	.	TRBV22-1
CASSSGPGTEAFF	TGTGCCAGCAGCTCAGGACCTGGGACTGAAGCTTTCTTT	.	TRBJ1-1	few	TRBV7-1
CASSGPLGALQYF	TGTGCCAGCAGTGGGCCCTTAGGAGCCCTGCAGTATTTT	.	TRBJ2-3	.	TRBV6-8
CSVGEGPGETQYF	TGCAGCGTTGGCGAAGGGCCAGGGGAGACCCAGTACTTC	.	TRBJ2-5	.	TRBV29-1
CASSAPVAGELFF	TGTGCCAGCAGCGCCCCGGTGGCCGGGGAGCTGTTTTTT	.	TRBJ2-2	.	TRBV28
CASSSQAIRKRNTGELFF	TGTGCCAGCAGCTCACAAGCAATTAGAAAAAGGAACACCGGGGAGCTGTTTTTT	.	TRBJ2-2	.	TRBV11-3
CASNRGRDQPQHF	TGTGCCAGCAACAGGGGGAGAGATCAGCCCCAGCATTTT	TRBD1	TRBJ1-5	few	TRBV6-8
CASTGGIRVPYGYTF	TGTGCCAGCACCGGGGGGATACGAGTTCCCTATGGCTACACCTTC	.	TRBJ1-2	few	TRBV6-8
CASSLVRGGRTDTQYF	TGTGCCAGCAGCTTAGTACGGGGGGGTAGGACAGATACGCAGTATTTT	TRBD2	TRBJ2-3	.	TRBV7-8
CASSFRAGNTIYF	TGTGCCAGCAGTTTCAGGGCTGGAAACACCATATATTTT	.	TRBJ1-3	.	TRBV6-8
CASSYFRENNEQFF	TGTGCCAGCAGTTACTTCCGGGAAAACAATGAGCAGTTCTTC	.	TRBJ2-1	.	TRBV6-8
CAISELVPDGYTF	TGTGCCATCAGTGAGTTGGTACCGGATGGCTACACCTTC	.	TRBJ1-2	.	TRBV10-3
CASSLQINTFLSYEQYF	TGTGCCAGCAGCTTGCAGATTAACACCTTCCTCTCCTACGAGCAGTACTTC	.	TRBJ2-7	.	TRBV11-3
CASSSGLDTQYF	TGTGCCAGCAGTAGCGGACTCGATACGCAGTATTTT	.	TRBJ2-3	.	TRBV6-9
CASSSQGAHGSPLHF	TGTGCCAGCAGCTCCCAGGGGGCGCACGGTTCACCCCTCCACTTT	TRBD1	TRBJ1-6	.	TRBV11-3
CASSQVVNPNTEAFF	TGTGCCAGCAGCCAAGTAGTAAACCCGAACACTGAAGCTTTCTTT	.	TRBJ1-1	.	TRBV11-3
CASSWADSTDTQYF	TGTGCCAGCAGTTGGGCCGATAGCACAGATACGCAGTATTTT	.	TRBJ2-3	.	TRBV28
CASSLQRGGPETQYF	TGCGCCAGCAGCCTACAGCGGGGGGGCCCAGAGACCCAGTACTTC	TRBD2	TRBJ2-5	once	TRBV5-1
CASSSTSARTDTQYF	TGTGCCAGCAGTTCAACTAGCGCGAGAACAGATACGCAGTATTTT	TRBD2	TRBJ2-3	.	TRBV6-8
CASKGRHYGYTF	TGTGCCAGTAAGGGGAGGCACTATGGCTACACCTTC	.	TRBJ1-2	.	TRBV19
CASSADRAGANVLTF	TGTGCCAGCAGTGCCGACCGAGCTGGGGCCAACGTCCTGACTTTC	.	TRBJ2-6	few	TRBV6-8
CASSQDRSGTSLETQYF	TGCGCCAGCAGCCAAGATAGGTCCGGGACTAGCTTGGAGACCCAGTACTTC	.	TRBJ2-5	.	TRBV1
CASSPGAILGAEQFF	TGTGCCAGCAGCCCGGGGGCTATACTTGGTGCTGAGCAGTTCTTC	.	TRBJ2-1	.	TRBV7-1
CATSRDLGSGNTIYF	TGTGCCACCAGCAGAGATCTTGGCTCTGGAAACACCATATATTTT	.	TRBJ1-3	.	TRBV15
CSVTPTGINYGYTF	TGCAGCGTTACCCCGACAGGGATAAACTATGGCTACACCTTC	TRBD1	TRBJ1-2	.	TRBV29-1
CASSLGRGSLQETQYF	TGCGCCAGCAGCTTGGGTCGCGGGTCGCTCCAAGAGACCCAGTACTTC	.	TRBJ2-5	.	TRBV5-1
CAWSVPLRTRLYEQYF	TGTGCCTGGAGTGTACCCTTAAGGACTAGATTATACGAGCAGTACTTC	TRBD2	TRBJ2-7	.	TRBV30
CASNGNLPGGTDTEAFF	TGTGCCTCAAACGGGAATCTACCGGGGGGAACGGACACTGAAGCTTTCTTT	.	TRBJ1-1	.	TRBV6-7
CASSVPGQGNYGYTF	TGTGCCAGCAGTGTCCCGGGACAGGGGAACTATGGCTACACCTTC	TRBD1	TRBJ1-2	once	TRBV28
CASSYSSVTDTQYF	TGTGCCAGCAGTTACTCGAGCGTTACAGATACGCAGTATTTT	.	TRBJ2-3	.	TRBV6-8
CASSYRGHEAFF	TGTGCCAGCAGTTACAGGGGACACGAAGCTTTCTTT	.	TRBJ1-1	.	TRBV6-8
CASIRHPANTGELFF	TGTGCCAGCATCAGACATCCCGCGAACACCGGGGAGCTGTTTTTT	.	TRBJ2-2	.	TRBV11-3
CASSWASGRVSYEQYF	TGTGCCAGCAGTTGGGCTAGCGGGAGGGTGTCCTACGAGCAGTACTTC	TRBD2	TRBJ2-7	.	TRBV6-7